The 28 T cell receptor beta chains presented below share a single source sample, sequenced in a study of metastatic and nonmetastatic thyroid tumors. Each patient came to thyroid surgery without any prior treatment (of any kind). TCRdb used MiXCR to call clones anew from the PCR reads. The sample lists around 53,000 clones, 20% to 25% seen once, with 4% in the top ten. The sample comprised blood. These receptors all stem from a female donor with papillary thyroid cancer or a benign thyroid nodule (not recorded which). Some clones in this sample may be carry-over from other donors' samples.

The chain couples TRBV30 to TRBJ2-5; D gene ambiguous. Trimming stripped 1 base from V and 3 bases from J, with 6 bases between. CDR1 is GTSNPN and CDR2 is SVGIG in the germline V gene (reference sequence). CDR3 length equals 12 residues. The CDR3 DNA is TGTGCCTGGAGTGGAAACGAAGAGACCCAGTACTTC. Translated: CAWSGNEETQYF. The whole variable domain, remainder taken from reference TRBV30 and TRBJ2-5, is SQTIHQWPATLVQPVGSPLSLECTVEGTSNPNLYWYRQAAGRGLQLLFYSVGIGQISSEVPQNLSASRPQDRQFILSSKKLLLSDSGFYLCAWSGNEETQYFGPGTRLLVL.

Many counts were recorded for this clone. The identical CDR3 is also encoded by other nucleotide sequences in the sample. This sequence joins TRBV20-1 and TRBJ2-3; D is perhaps TRBD2 (5 bases). The CDR3 runs 14 residues. Looked up from germline, CDR1 is DFQATT and CDR2 is SNEGSKA (reference sequence). Trimming stripped 8 bases from V and 0 bases from J, with 15 bases between. The CDR3 region is CSSLTSSSTDTQYF. The CDR3 bases are TGCAGTTCCCTTACTAGTTCTAGCACAGATACGCAGTATTTT.

The chain uses TRBV6-6 and TRBJ1-1, with D unresolved. Germline V lookup: CDR1 MNHNY, CDR2 SVGAGI (reference sequence). The CDR3 contains 17 residues. V lost 0 bases, J lost 0 bases, and 14 bases lay in between. The CDR3 protein is CASSYSISDSMNTEAFF. The CDR3 DNA sequence: TGTGCCAGCAGTTACTCGATCTCGGATTCCATGAACACTGAAGCTTTCTTT.

This clone was found many times. V usage is TRBV25-1 and J usage is TRBJ2-7; possibly TRBD2 for D (6 bases). Germline CDR1 reads MGHDK; CDR2 reads SYGVNS. The CDR3 sequence is 14 residues long. The V and J ends lost 6 bases and 6 bases respectively, with 18 bases between them. Here the CDR3 reads CASRNTGLPLEQYF. CDR3 DNA: TGTGCCAGCAGAAACACGGGACTCCCCCTCGAGCAGTACTTC.

This clone was recorded at least ten times. This chain connects TRBV10-1 to TRBJ1-5; D is perhaps TRBD1 (5 bases). The CDR3 sequence is 13 residues long. Trimming took off 2 bases at V and 5 bases at J, with 7 bases between the two ends. Germline V gene data show CDR1 as WNHNN and CDR2 as SYGVQD (reference sequence). CDR3 DNA sequence: TGCGCCAGCAGTGAGGTCAGGGATCAGCCCCAGCATTTT. Translated: CASSEVRDQPQHF.

The chain links TRBV6-4 to TRBJ2-6; possibly TRBD1 for D (6 bases). Germline CDR1 is MRHNA and CDR2 is SNTAGT. This CDR3 is 16 amino acids long. V was shortened by 7 bases and J by 13 bases, with 26 bases between the two germline ends. The CDR3 here is CASKGQAFSGDKVLTF. CDR3 DNA: TGTGCCAGCAAGGGCCAGGCGTTCTCTGGGGACAAAGTCCTGACTTTC.

With respect to this clone: A much larger clonotype is one base distant, so this may be a read error. Other DNA sequences in this sample translate to the same CDR3. This chain links TRBV7-6 with TRBJ2-1; possible D gene TRBD1, 5 bases. Trimming left V 8 bases short and J 12 bases short, with 32 bases between. This CDR3 region has 17 residues. Germline V gives CDR1 SGHVS, CDR2 FNYEAQ. CDR3 amino acids: CASSHELFEAKQVRQFF. The CDR3 coding sequence is TGTGCCAGCTCCCACGAATTGTTTGAGGCGAAACAGGTTCGGCAGTTCTTC.

The gene calls are TRBV30 and TRBJ1-5; D remains ambiguous. V lost 2 bases, J lost 3 bases, and 5 bases lay in between. CDR1 and CDR2 from the germline V gene are GTSNPN and SVGIG (reference sequence). This CDR3 has 12 residues. For the CDR3, the DNA is TGTGCCTGGAGTACTCTCAATCAGCCCCAGCATTTT. This encodes CAWSTLNQPQHF. The variable domain in full, completed from reference TRBV30 and TRBJ1-5, reads SQTIHQWPATLVQPVGSPLSLECTVEGTSNPNLYWYRQAAGRGLQLLFYSVGIGQISSEVPQNLSASRPQDRQFILSSKKLLLSDSGFYLCAWSTLNQPQHFGDGTRLSIL.

The chain carries TRBV5-5 and TRBJ2-1; either TRBD1 or TRBD2 may supply D (5 bases each). The CDR3 spans 15 residues. CDR1 and CDR2 (germline): SGHKS, YYEKEE (reference sequence). Trimming removed 0 bases from V and 7 bases from J, with 14 bases in between. CDR3 nucleotide sequence: TGTGCCAGCAGCTTGGCAGGGACGGTCTATAATGAGCAGTTCTTC. It codes for CASSLAGTVYNEQFF. The entire variable domain, with the rest obtained from reference TRBV5-5 and TRBJ2-1, is as follows: DAGVTQSPTHLIKTRGQQVTLRCSPISGHKSVSWYQQVLGQGPQFIFQYYEKEERGRGNFPDRFSARQFPNYSSELNVNALLLGDSALYLCASSLAGTVYNEQFFGPGTRLTVL.

Ten or more counts support this clone. This chain uses TRBV28 with TRBJ2-7, with D maybe TRBD2 (6 bases). V shed 8 bases and J shed 7 bases, with 15 bases lying between them. The CDR3 length is 12 residues. Germline V gene lookup returns CDR1 MDHEN and CDR2 SYDVKM. The CDR3 nucleotides read TGTGCCAGCGAGGGGAGGATGCCGGAGCAGTACTTC. Translation gives CASEGRMPEQYF. Together with reference TRBV28 and TRBJ2-7, the CDR3 gives the full variable domain: DVKVTQSSRYLVKRTGEKVFLECVQDMDHENMFWYRQDPGLGLRLIYFSYDVKMKEKGDIPEGYSVSREKKERFSLILESASTNQTSMYLCASEGRMPEQYFGPGTRLTVT.

This clone was found many times. The chain is built from TRBV5-6 and TRBJ2-7; the D is unclear. The germline V gene has CDR1 SGHDT and CDR2 YYEEEE. The CDR3 is 14 amino acids. V was pared by 0 bases and J by 1 base, with 8 bases between. As DNA, the CDR3 is TGTGCCAGCAGCTTGGACACTAAGTCCTACGAGCAGTACTTC. It specifies CASSLDTKSYEQYF. Combining the CDR3 with reference TRBV5-6 and TRBJ2-7 gives the whole variable domain DAGVTQSPTHLIKTRGQQVTLRCSPKSGHDTVSWYQQALGQGPQFIFQYYEEEERQRGNFPDRFSGHQFPNYSSELNVNALLLGDSALYLCASSLDTKSYEQYFGPGTRLTVT.

This clone came up many times. The V gene is TRBV20-1, the J gene TRBJ1-1; TRBD1 aligns across 8 bases. The CDR3 runs to 12 residues. Trimming removed 5 bases from V and 3 bases from J; junction bases left unmatched: 2. The germline V gene has CDR1 DFQATT and CDR2 SNEGSKA (reference sequence). CDR3 sequence (DNA): TGCAGTGCTGAGGACAGGGACACTGAAGCTTTCTTT. Translation: CSAEDRDTEAFF.

This clone showed up just a few times. The V call is TRBV10-2, the J call TRBJ1-5; D ambiguous. Trimming took off 3 bases at V and 6 bases at J, with 9 bases between the two ends. The CDR3 is made up of 13 amino acids. Germline lookup yields CDR1 WSHSY and CDR2 SAAADI. The CDR3 region has the DNA TGCGCCAGCAGTGAAGGCAGGCCTCAGCCCCAGCATTTT. Amino acid sequence: CASSEGRPQPQHF.

Ten or more counts support this clone. V is TRBV7-3 and J is TRBJ2-1, with no clear D. Per the germline V gene, CDR1 is SGHTA and CDR2 is FQGTGA. The length of the CDR3 is 13 residues. Trimming pared 3 bases from V and 9 bases from J, leaving 12 bases between. The CDR3 DNA sequence: TGTGCCAGCAGCTTGGGCTCCTGGGGTGAGCAGTTCTTC. This sequence encodes CASSLGSWGEQFF.

V gene TRBV5-5 combines with J gene TRBJ2-7, with 11 bases aligning to TRBD1. The V gene end was trimmed by 4 bases and the J gene end by 3 bases; junction bases not matched to a gene: 3. The CDR3 runs to 14 residues. Germline V gives CDR1 SGHKS, CDR2 YYEKEE (reference sequence). In nucleotides, the CDR3 is TGTGCCAGCAGCGGAGGGACAGGGGGCTACGAGCAGTACTTC. This codes for CASSGGTGGYEQYF.

Ten or more counts support this clone. The genes are TRBV12-3 or TRBV12-4 and TRBJ1-5; D is unresolved. CDR3 length equals 15 residues. V was shortened by 7 bases and J by 3 bases, with 16 bases between the two germline ends. The DNA of the CDR3 is TGTGCCAGCACCGAGGACGGAGGATACAATCAGCCCCAGCATTTT. Translation gives CASTEDGGYNQPQHF.

In this sample, this clone turned up many times. This chain connects TRBV11-2 to TRBJ1-5; 9 bases are shared with TRBD1. CDR3 size: 15 residues. Germline V gene sequence: CDR1 SGHAT, CDR2 FQNNGV. With 3 bases clipped from V and 4 bases from J, the junction kept 4 bases outside the gene matches. The CDR3 loop reads CASSLGTGSNQPQHF. The CDR3 DNA is TGTGCCAGCAGCTTGGGGACAGGGTCAAATCAGCCCCAGCATTTT.

This clone has ten or more counts. V is TRBV7-9 and J is TRBJ1-1; D gene uncertain. CDR3 length: 15 amino acids. Germline loops: CDR1 SEHNR, CDR2 FQNEAQ (reference sequence). V shed 3 bases and J shed 2 bases, with 13 bases lying between them. CDR3 amino acids: CASSFSQLTNTEAFF. The CDR3 bases are TGTGCCAGCAGCTTTTCACAGTTAACCAACACTGAAGCTTTCTTT. Full variable domain (remainder filled in from reference TRBV7-9 and TRBJ1-1): DTGVSQNPRHKITKRGQNVTFRCDPISEHNRLYWYRQTLGQGPEFLTYFQNEAQLEKSRLLSDRFSAERPKGSFSTLEIQRTEQGDSAMYLCASSFSQLTNTEAFFGQGTRLTVV.

This clone came up many times. The chain combines TRBV7-2 with TRBJ2-5; no definite D call. This CDR3 region has 13 residues. CDR1 and CDR2 from the germline V gene are SGHTA and FQGNSA. V gave up 6 bases and J gave up 4 bases, with 12 bases separating them. CDR3 sequence (DNA): TGTGCCAGCAGTTTTTGGGCACGAGAGACCCAGTACTTC. Its protein product is CASSFWARETQYF.

This clone was found many times. This specimen includes other DNA sequences encoding the same CDR3. This chain joins TRBV5-1 and TRBJ2-5; 10 bases are shared with TRBD2. Germline CDR1 is SGHRS and CDR2 is YFSETQ. The CDR3 contains 16 residues. Unmatched junction bases numbered 6, after V lost 0 bases and J lost 4 bases. The CDR3 sequence is CASSLGSGRALETQYF. In nucleotides, the CDR3 is TGCGCCAGCAGCTTGGGGAGCGGGAGGGCCTTAGAGACCCAGTACTTC.

This clone was observed many times. Other DNA sequences within the sample encode an identical CDR3. V usage is TRBV30 and J usage is TRBJ1-1; TRBD1 aligns across 9 bases. Looked up from germline, CDR1 is GTSNPN and CDR2 is SVGIG (reference sequence). J gave up 5 bases and V 3 bases, and 7 bases lay outside the gene matches. The CDR3 runs to 14 residues. CDR3 sequence (DNA): TGTGCCTGGAGGGACCCGACAGGGGGAACTGAAGCTTTCTTT. This sequence encodes CAWRDPTGGTEAFF.

This clone was seen at least ten times. The chain employs TRBV30 and TRBJ1-6; the D gene is possibly TRBD1 (5 bases). Trimming took off 5 bases at V and 10 bases at J, with 12 bases between the two ends. The CDR3 is 12 amino acids. Germline V gene lookup returns CDR1 GTSNPN and CDR2 SVGIG (reference sequence). Here the CDR3 reads CAWARTISPLHF. Here the CDR3 DNA reads TGTGCCTGGGCCCGGACAATCTCACCCCTCCACTTT.

This clone has a count of ten or more. This chain uses TRBV5-1 with TRBJ2-7, with 9 bases that match TRBD1. J was trimmed by 1 base and V by 5 bases; bases with no gene match: 4. CDR1 and CDR2 from the germline V gene are SGHRS and YFSETQ. This CDR3 region has 14 residues. In DNA form, the CDR3 reads TGCGCCAGCAGGCGGGACAGGGAATCCTACGAGCAGTACTTC. Amino acid sequence: CASRRDRESYEQYF. The whole variable domain, filled in from reference TRBV5-1 and TRBJ2-7, reads KAGVTQTPRYLIKTRGQQVTLSCSPISGHRSVSWYQQTPGQGLQFLFEYFSETQRNKGNFPGRFSGRQFSNSRSEMNVSTLELGDSALYLCASRRDRESYEQYFGPGTRLTVT.

This clone was counted at least ten times. The chain carries TRBV2 and TRBJ1-2; TRBD1 matches at 11 bases. Germline-derived CDR1 and CDR2 are SNHLY and FYNNEI. There are 15 residues in the CDR3. J was trimmed by 4 bases and V by 2 bases; bases with no gene match: 3. The CDR3 here is CASSEYGTGGYGYTF. The CDR3 DNA follows: TGTGCCAGCAGTGAATACGGGACAGGGGGCTATGGCTACACCTTC.

This clone was seen at least ten times. Other DNA sequences in the same sample also yield this CDR3. This rearrangement joins TRBV18 to TRBJ2-3, with TRBD2 identical over 7 bases. V trimming: 2 bases; J trimming: 1 base; junction bases outside the gene matches: 6. The length of the CDR3 is 16 residues. Germline CDR1 is KGHSH and CDR2 is LQKENI. CDR3 loop: CASSPGGRVGTDTQYF. In DNA, the CDR3 is TGTGCCAGCTCACCAGGCGGGAGAGTAGGCACAGATACGCAGTATTTT.

This clone has a count of ten or more. The chain links TRBV9 to TRBJ2-2; D is perhaps TRBD2 (7 bases). Germline CDR1 is SGDLS and CDR2 is YYNGEE. The CDR3 extends over 15 amino acids. Trimming took off 5 bases at V and 3 bases at J, with 14 bases between the two ends. The CDR3 protein is CASRRGDYDTGELFF. The CDR3 DNA reads TGTGCCAGCAGGAGGGGGGACTACGACACCGGGGAGCTGTTTTTT.

This clone was found many times. V usage is TRBV11-2 and J usage is TRBJ2-1; 12 bases are a match to TRBD1. V lost 4 bases to trimming and J lost 7 bases; unmatched junction nucleotides: 8. This CDR3 spans 16 amino acids. Per the germline V gene, CDR1 is SGHAT and CDR2 is FQNNGV. The CDR3 region has the DNA TGTGCCAGCAGCTCGAGCCGGGACAGGGGGCCAAATGAGCAGTTCTTC. Its translation: CASSSSRDRGPNEQFF.

This clone is medium-sized within its sample. The genes are TRBV6-1 and TRBJ2-1; D may correspond to TRBD1 or TRBD2 (5 bases each). V was pared by 8 bases and J by 0 bases, with 17 bases between. The length of the CDR3 is 16 residues. Germline V gene data show CDR1 as MNHNS and CDR2 as SASEGT. DNA of the CDR3: TGTGCCAGCTCTCCACCACCAGGGAGCTCCTACAATGAGCAGTTCTTC. Translated, it gives CASSPPPGSSYNEQFF.